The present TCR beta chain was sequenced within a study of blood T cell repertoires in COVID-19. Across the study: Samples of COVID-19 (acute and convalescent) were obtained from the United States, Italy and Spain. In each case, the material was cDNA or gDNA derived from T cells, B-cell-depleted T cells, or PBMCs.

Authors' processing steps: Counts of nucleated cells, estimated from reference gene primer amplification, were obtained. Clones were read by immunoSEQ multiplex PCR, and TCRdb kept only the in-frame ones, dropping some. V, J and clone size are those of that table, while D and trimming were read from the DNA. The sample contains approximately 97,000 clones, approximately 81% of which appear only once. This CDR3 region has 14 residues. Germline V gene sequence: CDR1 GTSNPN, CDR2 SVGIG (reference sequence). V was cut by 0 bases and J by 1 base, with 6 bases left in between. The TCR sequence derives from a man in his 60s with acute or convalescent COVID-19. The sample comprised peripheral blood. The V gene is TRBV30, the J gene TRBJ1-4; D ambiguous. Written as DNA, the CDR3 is TGTGCCTGGAGTGTGGGAGGAACTAATGAAAAACTGTTTTTT. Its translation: CAWSVGGTNEKLFF.